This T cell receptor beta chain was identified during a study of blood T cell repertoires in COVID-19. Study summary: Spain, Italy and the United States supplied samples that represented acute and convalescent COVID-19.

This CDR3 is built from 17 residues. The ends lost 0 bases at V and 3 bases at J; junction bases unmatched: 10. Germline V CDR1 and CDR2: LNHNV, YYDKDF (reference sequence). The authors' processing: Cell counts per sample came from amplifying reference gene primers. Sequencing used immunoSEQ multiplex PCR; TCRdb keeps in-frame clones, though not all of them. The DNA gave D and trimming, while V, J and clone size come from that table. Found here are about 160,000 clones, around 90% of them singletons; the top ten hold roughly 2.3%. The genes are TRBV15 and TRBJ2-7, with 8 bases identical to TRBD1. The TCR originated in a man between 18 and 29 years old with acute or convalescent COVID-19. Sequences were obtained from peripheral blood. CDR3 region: CATSRDQDRDFIYEQYF. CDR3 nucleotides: TGTGCCACCAGCAGAGATCAGGACAGGGACTTTATCTACGAGCAGTACTTC.